This TCR beta chain was identified in a study of shared clonotypes between healthy human individuals. V lost 2 bases and J 5 bases, leaving 5 bases between the germline ends. Germline V gives CDR1 MNHNY, CDR2 SVGAGI (reference sequence). This CDR3 comprises 12 residues. Healthy adults negative for HIV, lacking recent acute infections or vaccinations, served as donors. Unsorted PBMC replicate PCRs used roughly 270 ng DNA, 25,000 to 30,000 T cell genomes. The sequenced material, unsorted PBMC DNA, was run on ten immunoSEQ deep assay plates. Measured with immunoSEQ multiplex PCR; TCRdb has only the in-frame clones, and not every one. The sample yields roughly 490,000 clones, approximately 79% seen once.

This chain connects TRBV6-6 to TRBJ2-3; D gene uncertain. Sample: PBMCs. This TCR was recovered from a woman in her 40s in good health. Some clones in this sample may be carry-over from other donors' samples. The CDR3 protein is CASSYQEDTQYF. The CDR3 nucleotides are TGTGCCAGCAGTTACCAAGAAGATACGCAGTATTTT.